The 26 T cell receptor beta chains reported below all come from one sample, sequenced in a study of shared clonotypes between healthy human individuals. Data came from immunoSEQ multiplex PCR; TCRdb stores just in-frame clones and leaves some out. The table records over a million clones, around 97% of them present only once. The specimen was naive CD4+ T cells sorted from blood. Subset given: CD45RA+ positively selected. The receptors come from a man between 25 and 39 years old in good health.

The V gene is TRBV6-4, the J gene TRBJ2-1; 12 bases align to TRBD1. V gave up 4 bases and J gave up 8 bases; unmatched junction bases: 9. Per germline, CDR1 MRHNA and CDR2 SNTAGT. This CDR3 region has 16 residues. The chain's CDR3 is CASSVEGQGANYEQFF. For the CDR3, the DNA is TGTGCCAGCAGTGTAGAGGGACAGGGGGCGAACTATGAGCAGTTCTTC.

In nucleotides, the CDR3 is TGTGCCAGCAGCTTGACGGGACCCCGAGTCGATGAGCAGTTCTTC. Its translation: CASSLTGPRVDEQFF. The V call is TRBV11-3, the J call TRBJ2-1; either TRBD1 or TRBD2 may fit D (5 bases each). This CDR3 is 15 amino acids long. The ends were cut back, 3 bases at V and 8 bases at J, with 17 bases in the middle. The germline V gene encodes CDR1 SGHNT and CDR2 YENEEA. Looking up the rest from reference TRBV11-3 and TRBJ2-1 gives the full variable domain: EAGVVQSPRYKIIEKKQPVAFWCNPISGHNTLYWYLQNLGQGPELLIRYENEEAVDDSQLPKDRFSAERLKGVDSTLKIQPAELGDSAVYLCASSLTGPRVDEQFFGPGTRLTVL.

This clone was recorded only once. CDR3 in amino acids: CASSPIAGEGETQYF. In DNA, the CDR3 is TGTGCCAGCTCACCGATCGCGGGAGAAGGAGAGACCCAGTACTTC. This chain connects TRBV18 to TRBJ2-5; 7 bases agree with TRBD2. The V segment lost 3 bases and the J segment 4 bases; nucleotides outside the gene matches: 8. CDR3 length equals 15 residues. The germline CDR1 and CDR2 sequences are KGHSH and LQKENI.

The chain has TRBV7-9 and TRBJ2-5; D gene uncertain. The length of the CDR3 is 17 residues. V dropped 4 bases and J dropped 5 bases, with 23 bases sitting between them. Germline V gene sequence: CDR1 SEHNR, CDR2 FQNEAQ (reference sequence). The DNA of the CDR3 is TGTGCCAGCAGCTCAGAGCACGACAATGAAACGGCGGAGACCCAGTACTTC. This codes for CASSSEHDNETAETQYF.

The J gene is TRBJ2-5, the V gene TRBV14; D may be TRBD1 or TRBD2 (5 bases each). Germline CDR1 SGHDN, CDR2 FVKESK. The ends were cut back, 0 bases at V and 1 base at J, with 21 bases in the middle. CDR3 length: 19 amino acids. CDR3 in amino acids: CASSQDSFLSPGRQETQYF. CDR3 in DNA: TGTGCCAGCAGCCAAGATTCTTTTCTAAGTCCGGGACGCCAAGAGACCCAGTACTTC.

The gene calls are TRBV14 and TRBJ2-3; D possibly corresponds to TRBD2 (5 bases). Looked up from germline, CDR1 is SGHDN and CDR2 is FVKESK. V was trimmed by 0 bases and J by 0 bases, leaving 10 bases between them. The CDR3 runs to 16 residues. The CDR3 is CASSQDGRTSTDTQYF. CDR3 DNA sequence: TGTGCCAGCAGCCAAGATGGGCGGACTAGCACAGATACGCAGTATTTT.

V and J are TRBV19 and TRBJ1-1; D gene uncertain. The germline V gene has CDR1 LNHDA and CDR2 SQIVND (reference sequence). With 5 bases removed from V and 4 bases from J, the gap between germline ends came to 11 bases. This CDR3 is 13 amino acids long. Here the CDR3 reads CASSASMGTEAFF. CDR3 in DNA: TGTGCCAGTAGTGCCTCAATGGGCACTGAAGCTTTCTTT. Looking up the rest from reference TRBV19 and TRBJ1-1 gives the full variable domain: DGGITQSPKYLFRKEGQNVTLSCEQNLNHDAMYWYRQDPGQGLRLIYYSQIVNDFQKGDIAEGYSVSREKKESFPLTVTSAQKNPTAFYLCASSASMGTEAFFGQGTRLTVV.

Regarding this clone: This sample also contains other DNA sequences that code for the same CDR3. The chain links TRBV6-6 to TRBJ2-7, with 9 bases fitting TRBD1. J was trimmed by 4 bases and V by 2 bases; bases with no gene match: 3. The CDR3 is 14 residues long. Germline V gene sequence: CDR1 MNHNY, CDR2 SVGAGI (reference sequence). Here the CDR3 reads CASSYRGQGYEQYF. In DNA form, the CDR3 reads TGTGCCAGCAGTTACAGGGGACAGGGATACGAGCAGTACTTC.

The rearrangement uses TRBV15 and TRBJ1-1, with a weak D call TRBD1 (5 bases). Germline V gives CDR1 LNHNV, CDR2 YYDKDF (reference sequence). The germline V and J ends were trimmed by 4 bases and 4 bases, with 13 bases remaining between them. The length of the CDR3 is 14 residues. The CDR3 coding sequence is TGTGCCACCAGCAAATCCCCGGGGGGCACTGAAGCTTTCTTT. This sequence encodes CATSKSPGGTEAFF.

The CDR3 protein is CASSINLNEQFF. For the CDR3, the DNA is TGCGCCAGCAGCATAAATCTCAATGAGCAGTTCTTC. The chain combines TRBV5-1 with TRBJ2-1; no clear D. The V end lost 4 bases, the J end lost 6 bases, and 8 bases lay between the germline ends. CDR1 SGHRS and CDR2 YFSETQ come from the germline V gene. The CDR3 contains 12 residues.

This chain uses TRBV9 with TRBJ2-3, with 13 bases lining up with TRBD2. After removal of 0 bases from V and 5 bases from J, the junction contained 12 bases not matched to a gene. This CDR3 has 19 amino acids. Germline CDR1 and CDR2: SGDLS and YYNGEE. The CDR3 DNA sequence: TGTGCCAGCAGCGTAGAACTAGCGGGAGGGCCGAGAGTAGGAGATACGCAGTATTTT. It translates to CASSVELAGGPRVGDTQYF.

V usage is TRBV5-1 and J usage is TRBJ2-1, with a weak D call TRBD1 (5 bases). V was cut by 0 bases and J by 4 bases, with 11 bases left in between. The CDR3 has 15 amino acids. Germline-derived CDR1 and CDR2 are SGHRS and YFSETQ. The CDR3 nucleotides are TGCGCCAGCAGCTTGGGGGCCACAGGATACAATGAGCAGTTCTTC. As protein: CASSLGATGYNEQFF.

The rearrangement uses TRBV7-8 and TRBJ2-7; 9 bases map to TRBD1. Germline-derived CDR1 and CDR2 are SGHVS and FQNEAQ. The CDR3 spans 17 residues. J lost 2 bases, V lost 1 base, and 9 bases had no gene match. The CDR3, as DNA: TGTGCCAGCAGCTTAGGGGCTATTGGGACAGGGACCTACGAGCAGTACTTC. This sequence encodes CASSLGAIGTGTYEQYF.

This chain uses TRBV27 with TRBJ2-7; 9 bases are a match to TRBD1. Germline-derived CDR1 and CDR2 are MNHEY and SMNVEV (reference sequence). The CDR3 spans 16 residues. After removal of 2 bases from V and 2 bases from J, the junction contained 7 bases not matched to a gene. The CDR3 DNA sequence: TGTGCCAGCAGTTTAAATACCGGGACAGGGCCCTACGAGCAGTACTTC. It codes for CASSLNTGTGPYEQYF.

The chain carries TRBV9 and TRBJ1-5; D gene ambiguous. Germline CDR1 and CDR2: SGDLS and YYNGEE. The CDR3 length is 13 residues. V lost 3 bases, J lost 7 bases, and 11 bases lay in between. CDR3 bases: TGTGCCAGCAGCGGGACGTTCCCCCAGCCCCAGCATTTT. Its protein product is CASSGTFPQPQHF.

This chain links TRBV6-5 with TRBJ1-5; the D gene is possibly TRBD1 (5 bases). Trimming took off 2 bases at V and 7 bases at J, with 12 bases between the two ends. CDR1 and CDR2 from the germline V gene are MNHEY and SVGAGI. There are 14 residues in the CDR3. The CDR3 region is CASSYVRAGQPQHF. CDR3 coding DNA: TGTGCCAGCAGTTACGTCAGGGCCGGCCAGCCCCAGCATTTT.

This rearrangement joins TRBV30 to TRBJ2-2; TRBD2 matches at 13 bases. The germline CDR1 and CDR2 sequences are GTSNPN and SVGIG (reference sequence). The CDR3 spans 17 residues. V lost 7 bases and J lost 6; bases outside the gene matches: 14. The CDR3 DNA sequence: TGTGCCTTGACTAGCGGGAGGACCACAGGGGGAGCCGGGGAGCTGTTTTTT. Protein: CALTSGRTTGGAGELFF.

The count of this clone is one. V and J are TRBV6-1 and TRBJ1-2; TRBD1 might be the D (5 bases). CDR1 is MNHNS, CDR2 SASEGT, per germline. Trimming removed 0 bases from V and 2 bases from J, with 16 bases in between. CDR3 length: 17 residues. The chain's CDR3 is CASSEAGGLGLNYGYTF. CDR3 in DNA: TGTGCCAGCAGTGAAGCGGGGGGTTTGGGTTTGAACTATGGCTACACCTTC.

A single count supports this clone. This chain links TRBV27 with TRBJ2-2, with D possibly TRBD2 on 6 matching bases. With 4 bases removed from V and 6 bases from J, the gap between germline ends came to 6 bases. This CDR3 region has 12 residues. CDR1 and CDR2 from the germline V gene are MNHEY and SMNVEV (reference sequence). CDR3 sequence: CASSWEAGELFF. The CDR3 bases are TGTGCCAGCAGTTGGGAGGCCGGGGAGCTGTTTTTT.

V gene TRBV28 combines with J gene TRBJ1-5, with D tentatively TRBD1 (6 bases). The CDR3 contains 16 residues. V was pared by 3 bases and J by 2 bases, with 14 bases between. CDR1 MDHEN and CDR2 SYDVKM come from the germline V gene. The CDR3 region is CASSFSQGNGNQPQHF. The CDR3 region has the DNA TGTGCCAGCAGTTTCTCACAGGGTAATGGCAATCAGCCCCAGCATTTT.

The chain combines TRBV11-3 with TRBJ2-2; TRBD1 aligns across 9 bases. Trimming cost V 7 bases and J 6 bases; bases outside gene matches: 9. Germline CDR1 and CDR2: SGHNT and YENEEA. The CDR3 consists of 15 residues. This CDR3 is CASTGPGQGPGELFF. The DNA for the CDR3 is TGTGCCAGCACCGGTCCGGGACAGGGACCCGGGGAGCTGTTTTTT.

This chain links TRBV5-5 with TRBJ2-6, with D tentatively TRBD1 (6 bases). The V and J ends lost 0 bases and 2 bases respectively, with 6 bases between them. This CDR3 is 15 amino acids long. Germline assignment: CDR1 SGHKS and CDR2 YYEKEE (reference sequence). CDR3 residues: CASSLEGAGANVLTF. The CDR3 coding sequence is TGTGCCAGCAGCTTGGAGGGGGCTGGGGCCAACGTCCTGACTTTC.

The CDR3 region is CASSLFGRRSNEKLFF. CDR3 coding DNA: TGTGCCAGCAGCCTTTTTGGCCGGCGCTCTAATGAAAAACTGTTTTTT. The V call is TRBV7-9, the J call TRBJ1-4; D call uncertain. V lost 5 bases and J 3 bases, leaving 16 bases between the germline ends. Germline CDR1 and CDR2: SEHNR and FQNEAQ (reference sequence). CDR3 size: 16 residues. The full variable domain, its missing parts supplied by reference TRBV7-9 and TRBJ1-4, is DTGVSQNPRHKITKRGQNVTFRCDPISEHNRLYWYRQTLGQGPEFLTYFQNEAQLEKSRLLSDRFSAERPKGSFSTLEIQRTEQGDSAMYLCASSLFGRRSNEKLFFGSGTQLSVL.

The chain combines TRBV11-2 with TRBJ2-5, with TRBD2 matching 13 bases. The CDR3 runs 15 residues. V trimming: 5 bases; J trimming: 5 bases; junction bases outside the gene matches: 5. Germline-derived CDR1 and CDR2 are SGHAT and FQNNGV. The DNA for the CDR3 is TGTGCCAGCAGCCGAGGACTAGCGGGAGTTGAGACCCAGTACTTC. Its protein is CASSRGLAGVETQYF.

The V gene is TRBV28, the J gene TRBJ2-1; 11 positions agree with TRBD1. This CDR3 is built from 17 residues. The germline CDR1 and CDR2 sequences are MDHEN and SYDVKM. With V trimmed by 4 bases and J by 8 bases, 13 bases remained unmatched. CDR3 nucleotide sequence: TGTGCCAGCAGTTCCCCACAGAAGGGACAGGGGGTCTATGAGCAGTTCTTC. Protein product: CASSSPQKGQGVYEQFF.

This chain uses TRBV27 with TRBJ1-1, with a tentative D call TRBD1 (5 bases). V lost 6 bases to trimming and J lost 4 bases, with 18 bases between them. Germline V gene data show CDR1 as MNHEY and CDR2 as SMNVEV (reference sequence). The CDR3 runs to 15 residues. The CDR3 bases are TGTGCCAGCAGATCGTTGAGGGGTCCGGGCACTGAAGCTTTCTTT. Protein sequence: CASRSLRGPGTEAFF.